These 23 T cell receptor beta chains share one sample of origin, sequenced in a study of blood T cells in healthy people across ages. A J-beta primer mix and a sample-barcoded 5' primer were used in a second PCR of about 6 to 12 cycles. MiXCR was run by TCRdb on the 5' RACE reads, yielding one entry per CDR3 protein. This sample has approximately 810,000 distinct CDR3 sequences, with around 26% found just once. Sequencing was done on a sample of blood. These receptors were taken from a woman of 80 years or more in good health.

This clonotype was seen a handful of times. The CDR3 reads CSARSETDYEQYF. Written as DNA, the CDR3 is TGCAGTGCTAGATCCGAGACCGACTACGAGCAGTACTTC. This chain joins TRBV20-1 and TRBJ2-7; D is uncertain. Germline CDR1 and CDR2: DFQATT and SNEGSKA (reference sequence). V shed 2 bases and J shed 3 bases, with 11 bases lying between them. The CDR3 has 13 amino acids.

CDR3 amino acids: CASSSMSLARSSYNEQFF. In DNA, the CDR3 is TGTGCCAGCAGCTCCATGAGTCTAGCCCGAAGCTCCTACAATGAGCAGTTCTTC. This rearrangement joins TRBV11-3 to TRBJ2-1, with D perhaps TRBD2 (5 bases). The germline gives CDR1 SGHNT, CDR2 YENEEA. This CDR3 comprises 18 residues. Trimming left V 4 bases short and J 0 bases short, with 19 bases between.

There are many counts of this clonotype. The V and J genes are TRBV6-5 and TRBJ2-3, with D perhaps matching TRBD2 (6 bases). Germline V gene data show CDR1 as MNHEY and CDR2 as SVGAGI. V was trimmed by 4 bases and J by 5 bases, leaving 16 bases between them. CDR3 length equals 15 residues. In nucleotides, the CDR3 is TGTGCCAGCAGTTTGGGCTGGGGGGTGGGAGATACGCAGTATTTT. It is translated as CASSLGWGVGDTQYF.

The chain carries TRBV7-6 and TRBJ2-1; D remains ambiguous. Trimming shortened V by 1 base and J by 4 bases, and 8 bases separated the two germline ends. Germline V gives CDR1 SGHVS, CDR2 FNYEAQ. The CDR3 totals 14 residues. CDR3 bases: TGTGCCAGCAGCTTAGGGGCAAATTACAATGAGCAGTTCTTC. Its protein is CASSLGANYNEQFF.

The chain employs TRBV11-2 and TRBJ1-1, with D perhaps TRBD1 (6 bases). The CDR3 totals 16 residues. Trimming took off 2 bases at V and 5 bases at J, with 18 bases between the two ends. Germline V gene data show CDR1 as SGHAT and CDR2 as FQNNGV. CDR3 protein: CASSLMPGVGKTEAFF. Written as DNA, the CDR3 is TGTGCCAGCAGCTTAATGCCAGGGGTAGGAAAAACTGAAGCTTTCTTT.

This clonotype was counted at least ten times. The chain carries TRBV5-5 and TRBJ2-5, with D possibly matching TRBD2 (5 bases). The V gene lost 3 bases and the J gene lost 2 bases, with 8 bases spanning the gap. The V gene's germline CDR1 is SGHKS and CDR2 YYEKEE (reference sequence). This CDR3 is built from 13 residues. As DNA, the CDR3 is TGTGCCAGCAGCTCCGCGGGTCAAGAGACCCAGTACTTC. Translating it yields CASSSAGQETQYF.

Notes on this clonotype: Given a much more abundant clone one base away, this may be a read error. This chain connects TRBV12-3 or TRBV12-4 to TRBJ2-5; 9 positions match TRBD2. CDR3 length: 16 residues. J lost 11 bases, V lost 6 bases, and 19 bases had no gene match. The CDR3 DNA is TGTGCCAGCAGCCCCACGCCGGGACTAGCCATCCATGAGCAGTACTTC. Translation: CASSPTPGLAIHEQYF.

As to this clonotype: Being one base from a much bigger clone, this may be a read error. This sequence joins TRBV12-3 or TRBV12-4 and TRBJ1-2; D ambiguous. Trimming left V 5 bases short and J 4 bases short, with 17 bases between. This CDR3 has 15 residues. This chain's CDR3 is CASSPLLDGPYGYTF. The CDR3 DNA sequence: TGTGCCAGCAGTCCCCTTCTCGACGGGCCCTATGGCTACACCTTC.

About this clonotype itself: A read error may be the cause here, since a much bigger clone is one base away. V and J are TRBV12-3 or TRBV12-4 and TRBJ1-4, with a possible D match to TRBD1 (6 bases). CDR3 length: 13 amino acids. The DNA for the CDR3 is TGTGCCAGCAGGCGGGACATCGAGGAAAACCTGTTTTTT. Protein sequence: CASRRDIEENLFF.

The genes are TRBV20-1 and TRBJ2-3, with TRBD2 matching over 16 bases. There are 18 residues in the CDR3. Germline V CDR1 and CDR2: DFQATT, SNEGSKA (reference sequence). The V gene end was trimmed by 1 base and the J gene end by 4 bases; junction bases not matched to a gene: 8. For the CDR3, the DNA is TGCAGTGCTAGAGGGGAGGGGACTAGCGGGGGGGCAGCAGATACGCAGTATTTT. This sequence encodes CSARGEGTSGGAADTQYF.

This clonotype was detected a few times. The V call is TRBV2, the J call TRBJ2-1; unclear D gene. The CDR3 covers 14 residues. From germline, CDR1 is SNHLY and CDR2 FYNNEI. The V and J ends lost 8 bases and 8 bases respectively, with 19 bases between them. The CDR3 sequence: CASQISRPSHEQFF. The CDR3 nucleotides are TGTGCCAGCCAGATTAGTCGCCCCTCCCATGAGCAGTTCTTC.

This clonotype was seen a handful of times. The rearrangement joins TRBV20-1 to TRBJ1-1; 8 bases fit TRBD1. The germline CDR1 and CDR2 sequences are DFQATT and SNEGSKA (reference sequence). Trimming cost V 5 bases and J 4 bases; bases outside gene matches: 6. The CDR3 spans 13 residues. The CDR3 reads CSAEDRVGTEAFF. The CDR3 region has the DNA TGCAGTGCTGAGGACAGGGTGGGCACTGAAGCTTTCTTT.

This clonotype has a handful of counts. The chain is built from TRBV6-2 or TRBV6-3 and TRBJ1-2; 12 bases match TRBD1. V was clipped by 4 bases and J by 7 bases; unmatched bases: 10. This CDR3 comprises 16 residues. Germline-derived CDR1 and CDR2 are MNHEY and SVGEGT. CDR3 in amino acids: CASSSGTGGADCGYTF. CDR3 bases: TGTGCCAGCAGTTCTGGGACAGGGGGCGCTGATTGTGGCTACACCTTC.

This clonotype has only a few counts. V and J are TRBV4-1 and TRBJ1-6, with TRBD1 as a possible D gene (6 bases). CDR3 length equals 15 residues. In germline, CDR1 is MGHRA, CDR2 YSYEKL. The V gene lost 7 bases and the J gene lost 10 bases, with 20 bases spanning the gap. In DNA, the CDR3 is TGCGCCAGCACCCCGGCCGGGGGGCGAGGGTCACCCCTCCACTTT. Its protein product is CASTPAGGRGSPLHF.

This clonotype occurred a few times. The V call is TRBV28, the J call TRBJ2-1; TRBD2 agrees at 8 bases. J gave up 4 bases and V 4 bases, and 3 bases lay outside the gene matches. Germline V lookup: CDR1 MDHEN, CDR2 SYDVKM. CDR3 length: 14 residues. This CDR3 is CASSSGGLYNEQFF. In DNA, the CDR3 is TGTGCCAGCAGTTCGGGGGGGCTGTACAATGAGCAGTTCTTC. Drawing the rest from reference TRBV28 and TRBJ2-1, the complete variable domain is DVKVTQSSRYLVKRTGEKVFLECVQDMDHENMFWYRQDPGLGLRLIYFSYDVKMKEKGDIPEGYSVSREKKERFSLILESASTNQTSMYLCASSSGGLYNEQFFGPGTRLTVL.

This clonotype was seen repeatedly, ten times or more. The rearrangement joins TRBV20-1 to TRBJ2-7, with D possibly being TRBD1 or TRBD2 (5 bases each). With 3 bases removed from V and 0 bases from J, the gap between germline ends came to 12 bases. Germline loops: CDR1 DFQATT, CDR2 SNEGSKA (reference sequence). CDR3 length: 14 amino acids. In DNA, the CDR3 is TGCAGTGCTAGGGCCGCTGGGGGCTCCTACGAGCAGTACTTC. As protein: CSARAAGGSYEQYF.

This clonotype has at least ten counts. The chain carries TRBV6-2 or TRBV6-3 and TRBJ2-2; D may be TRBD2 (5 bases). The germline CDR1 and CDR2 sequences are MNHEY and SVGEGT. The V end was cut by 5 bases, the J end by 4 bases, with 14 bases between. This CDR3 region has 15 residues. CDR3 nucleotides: TGTGCCAGCAGTCCGTACCAGAGGGCCACCGGGGAGCTGTTTTTT. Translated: CASSPYQRATGELFF.

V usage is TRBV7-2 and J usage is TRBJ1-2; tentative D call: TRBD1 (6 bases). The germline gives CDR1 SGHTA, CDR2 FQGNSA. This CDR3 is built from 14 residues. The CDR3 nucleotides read TGTTTCAGCAGCTTAGGGCGGGGGCATGGTGGCTACACCTTC. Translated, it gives CFSSLGRGHGGYTF.

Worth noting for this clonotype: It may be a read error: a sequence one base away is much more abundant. The CDR3, as DNA: TGCAGCGTTGAAATGGGCGGCAGCTACAATAAGCAGTTCTTC. Translated, it gives CSVEMGGSYNKQFF. This chain joins TRBV29-1 and TRBJ2-1; D gene unclear. The length of the CDR3 is 14 residues. CDR1 is SQVTM, CDR2 ANQGSEA, per germline.

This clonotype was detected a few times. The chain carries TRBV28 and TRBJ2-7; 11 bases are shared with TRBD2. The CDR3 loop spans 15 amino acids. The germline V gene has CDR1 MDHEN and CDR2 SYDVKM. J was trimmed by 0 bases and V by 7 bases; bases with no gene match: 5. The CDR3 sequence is CASTSTSGGSYEQYF. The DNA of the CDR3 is TGTGCCAGCACTTCAACTAGCGGGGGCTCCTACGAGCAGTACTTC.

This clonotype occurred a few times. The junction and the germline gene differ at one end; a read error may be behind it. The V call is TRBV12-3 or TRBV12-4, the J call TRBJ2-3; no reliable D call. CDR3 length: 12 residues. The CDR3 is CASSGPADAQYF. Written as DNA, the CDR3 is TGTGCCAGCAGTGGCCCCGCAGATGCGCAGTATTTT.

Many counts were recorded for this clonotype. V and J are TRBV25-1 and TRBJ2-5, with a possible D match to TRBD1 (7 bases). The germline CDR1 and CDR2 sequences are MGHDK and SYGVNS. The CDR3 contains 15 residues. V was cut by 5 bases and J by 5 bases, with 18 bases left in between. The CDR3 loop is CASSRTRQGLETQYF. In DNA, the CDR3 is TGTGCCAGCAGTCGCACCCGACAGGGACTGGAGACCCAGTACTTC.

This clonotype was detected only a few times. The CDR3 nucleotides read TGTGCCAGCAGTTCCGCGGGGGGACTCGACTACGAGCAGTACTTC. This gives the protein CASSSAGGLDYEQYF. The chain employs TRBV27 and TRBJ2-7; 8 nucleotides agree with TRBD2. J was trimmed by 3 bases and V by 4 bases; bases with no gene match: 8. The germline gives CDR1 MNHEY, CDR2 SMNVEV (reference sequence). This CDR3 region has 15 residues.